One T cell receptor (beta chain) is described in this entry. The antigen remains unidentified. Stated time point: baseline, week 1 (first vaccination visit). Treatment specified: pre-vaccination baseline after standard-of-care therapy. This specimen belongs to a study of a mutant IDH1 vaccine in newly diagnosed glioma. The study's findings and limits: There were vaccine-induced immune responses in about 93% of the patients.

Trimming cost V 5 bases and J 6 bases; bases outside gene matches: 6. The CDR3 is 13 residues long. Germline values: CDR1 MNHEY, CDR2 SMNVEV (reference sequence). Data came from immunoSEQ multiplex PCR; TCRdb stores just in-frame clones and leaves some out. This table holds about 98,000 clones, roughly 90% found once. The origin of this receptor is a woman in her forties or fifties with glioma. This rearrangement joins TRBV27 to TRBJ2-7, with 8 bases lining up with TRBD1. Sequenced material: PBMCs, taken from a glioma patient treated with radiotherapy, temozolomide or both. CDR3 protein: CASSLDRGVEQYF. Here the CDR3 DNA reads TGTGCCAGCAGTCTCGACAGGGGTGTCGAGCAGTACTTC.